Presented here are 14 T cell receptor beta chains from one specimen sequenced in a study of blood T cells in healthy people across ages. Together with a sample-barcoded 5' primer, a J-beta primer mix was included in a second PCR lasting roughly 6 to 12 cycles. TCRdb reprocessed the 5' RACE reads via MiXCR and lists one record per CDR3 protein. The sample shows 450,000 to 650,000 distinct CDR3 sequences, around 24% of them seen only once. The sample also formed part of further work on T cells of mothers and their children.

The material sequenced was blood. Receptors originate from a boy younger than 18 in good health.

V is TRBV24-1 and J is TRBJ2-1; perhaps TRBD2 as D (5 bases). CDR1 is KGHDR, CDR2 SFDVKD, per germline. This CDR3 region has 15 residues. V was cut by 3 bases and J by 6 bases, with 14 bases left in between. CDR3: CATSDTLWTFNEQFF. In nucleotides, the CDR3 is TGTGCCACCAGTGATACACTTTGGACTTTCAATGAGCAGTTCTTC.

The V and J genes are TRBV7-2 and TRBJ1-2, with TRBD1 matching over 9 bases. Germline assignment: CDR1 SGHTA and CDR2 FQGNSA. The V and J ends lost 2 bases and 5 bases, in that order; junction bases with no gene match: 3. The CDR3 contains 14 residues. CDR3 nucleotides: TGTGCCAGCAGCTTAAGACAGGGGGAGTATGGCTACACCTTC. As protein: CASSLRQGEYGYTF. Full variable domain (missing parts from reference TRBV7-2 and TRBJ1-2): GAGVSQSPSNKVTEKGKDVELRCDPISGHTALYWYRQSLGQGLEFLIYFQGNSAPDKSGLPSDRFSAERTGGSVSTLTIQRTQQEDSAVYLCASSLRQGEYGYTFGSGTRLTVV.

Concerning this clonotype itself: This may come from a read error, since a much larger clone is one base off. The chain has TRBV21-1 and TRBJ2-5; whether TRBD1, the table's D call, matches the DNA was not checked. TRBV21-1 is classified as a pseudogene. The CDR3 contains 14 residues. The CDR3 nucleotides read TGTGCCAGCAGCTTCCGGGACAGAAAAGAGACCCAGTACTTC. Translated, it gives CASSFRDRKETQYF.

This clonotype turned up a few times. The rearrangement uses TRBV6-5 and TRBJ2-5, with TRBD2 as a possible D gene (5 bases). The germline V and J ends were trimmed by 10 bases and 1 base, with 13 bases remaining between them. The CDR3 runs to 13 residues. CDR1 is MNHEY, CDR2 SVGAGI, per germline. CDR3 amino acids: CANLREGQETQYF. The CDR3 DNA follows: TGTGCCAACCTCAGAGAGGGCCAAGAGACCCAGTACTTC.

CDR3 nucleotide sequence: TGTGCCAGCAGCACCGGGACGGCGGGCGAAAAACTGTTTTTT. It specifies CASSTGTAGEKLFF. This sequence joins TRBV11-1 and TRBJ1-4; a possible D gene is TRBD1 (5 bases). V was shortened by 5 bases and J by 8 bases, with 15 bases between the two germline ends. Germline CDR1 reads SGHAT; CDR2 reads FQDESV (reference sequence). The CDR3 extends over 14 amino acids.

The chain uses TRBV24-1 and TRBJ1-2, with D maybe TRBD1 (6 bases). The CDR3 has 14 residues. V was cut by 2 bases and J by 4 bases, with 10 bases left in between. Germline CDR1 is KGHDR and CDR2 is SFDVKD. The CDR3 bases are TGTGCCACCAGTGATTATGGACAGATCTATGGCTACACCTTC. Translating it yields CATSDYGQIYGYTF.

This clonotype was detected only a few times. The V gene is TRBV24-1, the J gene TRBJ2-7; D is unclear. CDR1 and CDR2 from the germline V gene are KGHDR and SFDVKD. The CDR3 loop spans 13 amino acids. V was trimmed by 1 base and J by 2 bases, leaving 5 bases between them. CDR3 loop: CATSDLGTYEQYF. CDR3 bases: TGTGCCACCAGTGATTTAGGCACCTACGAGCAGTACTTC.

This rearrangement joins TRBV28 to TRBJ2-7, with TRBD2 matching 8 bases. V dropped 2 bases and J dropped 0; count of bases not matched to a gene: 6. The CDR3 covers 16 residues. CDR1 MDHEN and CDR2 SYDVKM come from the germline V gene. CDR3 DNA: TGTGCCAGCAGTTTACTGCTAGCGGGTAGCTCCTACGAGCAGTACTTC. Amino acids: CASSLLLAGSSYEQYF.

This clonotype has just a few counts. The CDR3 DNA sequence: TGTGCCAGCAGCCCCGGTGGTAACAGCTGGAATTCACCCCTCCACTTT. Amino acids: CASSPGGNSWNSPLHF. The chain recombines TRBV3-1 with TRBJ1-6; D gene unclear. Trimming pared 4 bases from V and 7 bases from J, leaving 17 bases between. The CDR3 covers 16 residues. In germline, CDR1 is LGHDT, CDR2 YNNKEL (reference sequence).

This clonotype was detected ten times or more. The genes are TRBV28 and TRBJ2-4; 7 bases are a match to TRBD2. CDR3 length: 14 amino acids. J was trimmed by 6 bases and V by 1 base; bases with no gene match: 3. CDR1 and CDR2 (germline): MDHEN, SYDVKM. The CDR3 is CASSLLGGGNIQYF. The DNA for the CDR3 is TGTGCCAGCAGTTTATTAGGCGGGGGAAACATTCAGTACTTC. The variable domain in full, with the rest retrieved from reference TRBV28 and TRBJ2-4, is DVKVTQSSRYLVKRTGEKVFLECVQDMDHENMFWYRQDPGLGLRLIYFSYDVKMKEKGDIPEGYSVSREKKERFSLILESASTNQTSMYLCASSLLGGGNIQYFGAGTRLSVL.

This clonotype was seen a handful of times. The chain employs TRBV7-9 and TRBJ2-5; 7 bases map to TRBD1. With the DNA end fitting TRBJ2-7 better, the J assignment may be wrong. CDR1 is SEHNR, CDR2 FQNEAQ, per germline (reference sequence). CDR3 size: 18 residues. This CDR3 is CASSLAETGYPTTYEQYF. The CDR3 DNA reads TGTGCCAGCAGCTTAGCAGAGACAGGGTACCCCACAACCTACGAGCAGTACTTC.

The DNA of the CDR3 is TGTGCCAGCAGCATTACACACCCAGGAGGCTATGGCTACACCTTC. Translated, it gives CASSITHPGGYGYTF. This chain joins TRBV5-5 and TRBJ1-2; D remains unclear. The CDR3 has 15 residues. Germline CDR1 SGHKS, CDR2 YYEKEE (reference sequence). Trimming left V 4 bases short and J 4 bases short, with 17 bases between.

The rearrangement joins TRBV7-2 to TRBJ2-7; 7 bases match TRBD2. J was trimmed by 0 bases and V by 2 bases; bases with no gene match: 4. CDR3 length: 15 residues. Germline V CDR1 and CDR2: SGHTA, FQGNSA. The CDR3 sequence is CASSLFRGDSYEQYF. The CDR3 bases are TGTGCCAGCAGCTTATTCCGGGGGGACTCCTACGAGCAGTACTTC.

Concerning this clonotype itself: This may be a read error: a much more frequent sequence differs by one nucleotide. The V gene is TRBV7-2, the J gene TRBJ1-2; D uncertain. The V gene lost 0 bases and the J gene lost 6 bases, with 14 bases spanning the gap. This CDR3 spans 15 amino acids. Germline V lookup: CDR1 SGHTA, CDR2 FQGNSA. The CDR3: CASSLARRSSHGYTF. CDR3 DNA sequence: TGTGCCAGCAGCTTAGCGCGCAGGTCGTCCCATGGCTACACCTTC.